These 17 T cell receptor beta chains originate from one sample sequenced in a study of cytomegalovirus exposure and HLA in healthy donors. PCR involved 60 Vbeta and 13 Jbeta primers. The data were produced by immunoSEQ multiplex PCR, yet TCRdb's version contains in-frame clones alone and is incomplete. The sample yields 130,000 or so clones, less than 75% seen once. The source material was PBMCs. The source is a woman in her forties in good health and CMV-seropositive.

As to this clone: This same CDR3 is encoded by further DNA sequences in the sample. The chain is built from TRBV7-2 and TRBJ1-1; a possible D gene is TRBD1 (5 bases). Deletions cut 1 base from V and 1 base from J, with 7 bases between. The CDR3 runs to 14 residues. Germline V lookup: CDR1 SGHTA, CDR2 FQGNSA. Here the CDR3 DNA reads TGTGCCAGCAGCTTAGTTCAGGGGAACACTGAAGCTTTCTTT. It translates to CASSLVQGNTEAFF.

This clone appeared a few times. The DNA of the CDR3 is TGCGCCAGCAGCCAAGAAGGCGTCAGGGCCGGGGAGCTGTTTTTT. This codes for CASSQEGVRAGELFF. The V and J genes are TRBV4-3 and TRBJ2-2, with D perhaps TRBD1 (5 bases). Germline V CDR1 and CDR2: LGHNA, YSLEER. The CDR3 is 15 amino acids. The germline V and J ends were trimmed by 0 bases and 6 bases, with 11 bases remaining between them.

The rearrangement joins TRBV5-3 to TRBJ2-7, with D tentatively TRBD1 (6 bases). TRBV5-3 is an ORF for which the function is uncertain. V was shortened by 4 bases and J by 1 base, with 15 bases between the two germline ends. The CDR3 length is 15 residues. CDR3 nucleotides: TGTGCCAGAAGCCCTGACAGGAGCAGGTCCTACGAGCAGTACTTC. Translation: CARSPDRSRSYEQYF.

The chain carries TRBV7-3 and TRBJ2-2; 7 positions match TRBD1. Germline-derived CDR1 and CDR2 are SGHTA and FQGTGA. Unmatched junction bases numbered 9, after V lost 4 bases and J lost 1 base. The CDR3 extends over 17 amino acids. The CDR3 bases are TGTGCCAGCAGCTCGGCCCGGACAGGAAAGAACACCGGGGAGCTGTTTTTT. Residues: CASSSARTGKNTGELFF.

This clone turned up a few times. The chain couples TRBV28 to TRBJ2-4; 13 nucleotides align to TRBD2. In germline, CDR1 is MDHEN, CDR2 SYDVKM. This CDR3 has 15 amino acids. V shed 3 bases, J shed 6 bases, and the junction held 2 bases outside the gene matches. CDR3 loop: CASSFRTSGRNIQYF. The CDR3 DNA reads TGTGCCAGCAGTTTCCGGACTAGCGGGAGAAACATTCAGTACTTC. The full variable domain, rest sourced from reference TRBV28 and TRBJ2-4, is DVKVTQSSRYLVKRTGEKVFLECVQDMDHENMFWYRQDPGLGLRLIYFSYDVKMKEKGDIPEGYSVSREKKERFSLILESASTNQTSMYLCASSFRTSGRNIQYFGAGTRLSVL.

This clone was seen a few times. J is TRBJ2-7 and V is TRBV27; 12 bases fit TRBD2. CDR1 and CDR2 (germline): MNHEY, SMNVEV (reference sequence). This CDR3 comprises 16 residues. J lost 4 bases, V lost 6 bases, and 10 bases had no gene match. The CDR3, as DNA: TGTGCCAGCAGCCGGGGGGGACTAGCGGGTCCATACGAGCAGTACTTC. Its translation: CASSRGGLAGPYEQYF.

The chain links TRBV4-3 to TRBJ1-4, with 8 bases identical to TRBD1. The CDR3 is made up of 15 amino acids. Per germline, CDR1 LGHNA and CDR2 YSLEER. V shed 1 base and J 9 bases; nucleotides not matched to a gene: 7. The chain's CDR3 is CASSQVTGGEQKLFF. Written as DNA, the CDR3 is TGCGCCAGCAGCCAAGTAACAGGGGGGGAACAAAAACTGTTTTTT.

The genes are TRBV7-2 and TRBJ2-3; 11 bases agree with TRBD2. The germline gives CDR1 SGHTA, CDR2 FQGNSA. The CDR3 is 14 residues long. J was trimmed by 7 bases and V by 1 base; bases with no gene match: 1. The chain's CDR3 is CASSLGLAGYTQYF. DNA of the CDR3: TGTGCCAGCAGCTTAGGACTAGCGGGGTATACGCAGTATTTT.

J is TRBJ1-4 and V is TRBV28; 8 nucleotides align to TRBD1. CDR1 and CDR2 from the germline V gene are MDHEN and SYDVKM. J lost 4 bases, V lost 1 base, and 8 bases had no gene match. The CDR3 consists of 17 residues. CDR3: CASSLSPGGGFNEKLFF. The CDR3 DNA reads TGTGCCAGCAGTTTATCCCCAGGGGGCGGATTTAATGAAAAACTGTTTTTT.

This clone occurred a few times. V usage is TRBV7-2 and J usage is TRBJ1-1, with D possibly matching TRBD1 (6 bases). Looked up from germline, CDR1 is SGHTA and CDR2 is FQGNSA. V was cut by 2 bases and J by 4 bases, with 17 bases left in between. This CDR3 has 16 residues. CDR3 residues: CASSLLVGASATEAFF. CDR3 nucleotide sequence: TGTGCCAGCAGCTTATTGGTGGGGGCTTCTGCCACTGAAGCTTTCTTT. The variable domain in full, with the rest retrieved from reference TRBV7-2 and TRBJ1-1, is GAGVSQSPSNKVTEKGKDVELRCDPISGHTALYWYRQSLGQGLEFLIYFQGNSAPDKSGLPSDRFSAERTGGSVSTLTIQRTQQEDSAVYLCASSLLVGASATEAFFGQGTRLTVV.

The J gene is TRBJ2-3, the V gene TRBV7-9, with 9 bases fitting TRBD2. The CDR3 sequence is 18 residues long. CDR1 and CDR2 from the germline V gene are SEHNR and FQNEAQ (reference sequence). V trimming: 2 bases; J trimming: 8 bases; junction bases outside the gene matches: 17. CDR3 nucleotides: TGTGCCAGCAGCTTACCGCCGTCTCGGCGGGGGGGCCCCTCTACGCAGTATTTT. It specifies CASSLPPSRRGGPSTQYF.

CDR3 DNA sequence: TGTGCCAGCAGCTTTTACAGGGGGCGCGTTGGCACTGAAGCTTTCTTT. This sequence encodes CASSFYRGRVGTEAFF. This chain connects TRBV7-9 to TRBJ1-1, with 9 bases lining up with TRBD1. CDR1 and CDR2 from the germline V gene are SEHNR and FQNEAQ (reference sequence). This CDR3 comprises 16 residues. The junction had 9 bases not matched to a gene; V was cut back by 3 bases and J by 4 bases.

V is TRBV7-2 and J is TRBJ2-1, with D possibly matching TRBD2 (6 bases). Trimming shortened V by 2 bases and J by 0 bases, and 11 bases separated the two germline ends. Germline assignment: CDR1 SGHTA and CDR2 FQGNSA. This CDR3 region has 16 residues. CDR3 loop: CASSLPTTSSYNEQFF. The CDR3, as DNA: TGTGCCAGCAGCTTACCCACGACTAGCTCCTACAATGAGCAGTTCTTC.

J is TRBJ1-3 and V is TRBV6-5; TRBD1 is a possible D gene (6 bases). The CDR3 is 13 residues long. Germline CDR1 reads MNHEY; CDR2 reads SVGAGI. V was clipped by 6 bases and J by 4 bases, with 10 bases between them. The CDR3, as DNA: TGTGCCAGCAGCTGGGGGCCCGGAAACACCATATATTTT. Protein: CASSWGPGNTIYF.

This clone was seen more than once but under ten times. The chain employs TRBV6-5 and TRBJ1-1, with D possibly being TRBD1 (6 bases). Germline CDR1 MNHEY, CDR2 SVGAGI. This CDR3 comprises 16 residues. V shed 0 bases and J shed 7 bases, with 18 bases lying between them. The CDR3 coding sequence is TGTGCCAGCAGTTACTCTGGGGGCATGACTACTCGTGAAGCTTTCTTT. It specifies CASSYSGGMTTREAFF.

V gene TRBV7-9 combines with J gene TRBJ1-2; tentatively, D is TRBD1 (6 bases). The V gene's germline CDR1 is SEHNR and CDR2 FQNEAQ (reference sequence). V was shortened by 5 bases and J by 5 bases, with 21 bases between the two germline ends. This CDR3 is built from 16 residues. CDR3 coding DNA: TGTGCCAGCAGCGCAGGGACACGTCCGACCCGATATGGCTACACCTTC. This codes for CASSAGTRPTRYGYTF.

This sequence joins TRBV9 and TRBJ1-2, with 8 bases that match TRBD1. The germline V gene encodes CDR1 SGDLS and CDR2 YYNGEE. The CDR3 has 15 residues. The J segment lost 5 bases and the V segment lost 9 bases, leaving 15 bases of the junction unmatched. CDR3 DNA sequence: TGTGCCACACCTTTGACAGGGGAGGGTTGGTATGGCTACACCTTC. It specifies CATPLTGEGWYGYTF.